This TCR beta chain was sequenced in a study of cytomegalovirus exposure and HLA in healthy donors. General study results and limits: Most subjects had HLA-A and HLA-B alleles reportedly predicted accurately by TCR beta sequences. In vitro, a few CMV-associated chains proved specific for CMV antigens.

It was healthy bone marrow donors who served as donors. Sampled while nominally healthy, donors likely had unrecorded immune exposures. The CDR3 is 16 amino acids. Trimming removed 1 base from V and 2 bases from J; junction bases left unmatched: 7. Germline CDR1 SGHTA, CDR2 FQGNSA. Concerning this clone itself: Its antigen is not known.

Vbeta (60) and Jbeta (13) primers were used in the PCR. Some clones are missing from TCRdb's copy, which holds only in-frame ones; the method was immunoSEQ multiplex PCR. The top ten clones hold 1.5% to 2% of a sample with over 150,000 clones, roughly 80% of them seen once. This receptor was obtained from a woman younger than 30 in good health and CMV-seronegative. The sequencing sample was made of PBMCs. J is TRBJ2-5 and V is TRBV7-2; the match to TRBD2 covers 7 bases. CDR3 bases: TGTGCCAGCAGCTTAGGCGTACTAGCGAGACAAGAGACCCAGTACTTC. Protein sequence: CASSLGVLARQETQYF.